A single T cell receptor beta chain is shown here with its context. This sample is drawn from a study of OX40 agonist ivuxolimab in advanced cancers. Assay used: immunoSEQ multiplex PCR; TCRdb lists only in-frame clones, some missing. The profile shows 80,000 or so clones, more than 85% of them singletons. The cohort excluded patients with autoimmune disease history or systemic immunosuppression. V was pared by 5 bases and J by 0 bases, with 18 bases between. This CDR3 region has 17 residues. Germline assignment: CDR1 MDHEN and CDR2 SYDVKM. Sequences were derived from CD4+ or CD8+ T cells sorted from blood, sampled in a trial of the OX40 agonist ivuxolimab. This receptor was obtained from an adult with an advanced solid tumor such as melanoma, head and neck, liver or kidney cancer. This chain joins TRBV28 and TRBJ2-3; the D call may be TRBD1 or TRBD2 (6 bases each). In nucleotides, the CDR3 is TGTGCCAGCAGTCCCCAAAAGGGGGGCCGTAGCACAGATACGCAGTATTTT. Translation gives CASSPQKGGRSTDTQYF.